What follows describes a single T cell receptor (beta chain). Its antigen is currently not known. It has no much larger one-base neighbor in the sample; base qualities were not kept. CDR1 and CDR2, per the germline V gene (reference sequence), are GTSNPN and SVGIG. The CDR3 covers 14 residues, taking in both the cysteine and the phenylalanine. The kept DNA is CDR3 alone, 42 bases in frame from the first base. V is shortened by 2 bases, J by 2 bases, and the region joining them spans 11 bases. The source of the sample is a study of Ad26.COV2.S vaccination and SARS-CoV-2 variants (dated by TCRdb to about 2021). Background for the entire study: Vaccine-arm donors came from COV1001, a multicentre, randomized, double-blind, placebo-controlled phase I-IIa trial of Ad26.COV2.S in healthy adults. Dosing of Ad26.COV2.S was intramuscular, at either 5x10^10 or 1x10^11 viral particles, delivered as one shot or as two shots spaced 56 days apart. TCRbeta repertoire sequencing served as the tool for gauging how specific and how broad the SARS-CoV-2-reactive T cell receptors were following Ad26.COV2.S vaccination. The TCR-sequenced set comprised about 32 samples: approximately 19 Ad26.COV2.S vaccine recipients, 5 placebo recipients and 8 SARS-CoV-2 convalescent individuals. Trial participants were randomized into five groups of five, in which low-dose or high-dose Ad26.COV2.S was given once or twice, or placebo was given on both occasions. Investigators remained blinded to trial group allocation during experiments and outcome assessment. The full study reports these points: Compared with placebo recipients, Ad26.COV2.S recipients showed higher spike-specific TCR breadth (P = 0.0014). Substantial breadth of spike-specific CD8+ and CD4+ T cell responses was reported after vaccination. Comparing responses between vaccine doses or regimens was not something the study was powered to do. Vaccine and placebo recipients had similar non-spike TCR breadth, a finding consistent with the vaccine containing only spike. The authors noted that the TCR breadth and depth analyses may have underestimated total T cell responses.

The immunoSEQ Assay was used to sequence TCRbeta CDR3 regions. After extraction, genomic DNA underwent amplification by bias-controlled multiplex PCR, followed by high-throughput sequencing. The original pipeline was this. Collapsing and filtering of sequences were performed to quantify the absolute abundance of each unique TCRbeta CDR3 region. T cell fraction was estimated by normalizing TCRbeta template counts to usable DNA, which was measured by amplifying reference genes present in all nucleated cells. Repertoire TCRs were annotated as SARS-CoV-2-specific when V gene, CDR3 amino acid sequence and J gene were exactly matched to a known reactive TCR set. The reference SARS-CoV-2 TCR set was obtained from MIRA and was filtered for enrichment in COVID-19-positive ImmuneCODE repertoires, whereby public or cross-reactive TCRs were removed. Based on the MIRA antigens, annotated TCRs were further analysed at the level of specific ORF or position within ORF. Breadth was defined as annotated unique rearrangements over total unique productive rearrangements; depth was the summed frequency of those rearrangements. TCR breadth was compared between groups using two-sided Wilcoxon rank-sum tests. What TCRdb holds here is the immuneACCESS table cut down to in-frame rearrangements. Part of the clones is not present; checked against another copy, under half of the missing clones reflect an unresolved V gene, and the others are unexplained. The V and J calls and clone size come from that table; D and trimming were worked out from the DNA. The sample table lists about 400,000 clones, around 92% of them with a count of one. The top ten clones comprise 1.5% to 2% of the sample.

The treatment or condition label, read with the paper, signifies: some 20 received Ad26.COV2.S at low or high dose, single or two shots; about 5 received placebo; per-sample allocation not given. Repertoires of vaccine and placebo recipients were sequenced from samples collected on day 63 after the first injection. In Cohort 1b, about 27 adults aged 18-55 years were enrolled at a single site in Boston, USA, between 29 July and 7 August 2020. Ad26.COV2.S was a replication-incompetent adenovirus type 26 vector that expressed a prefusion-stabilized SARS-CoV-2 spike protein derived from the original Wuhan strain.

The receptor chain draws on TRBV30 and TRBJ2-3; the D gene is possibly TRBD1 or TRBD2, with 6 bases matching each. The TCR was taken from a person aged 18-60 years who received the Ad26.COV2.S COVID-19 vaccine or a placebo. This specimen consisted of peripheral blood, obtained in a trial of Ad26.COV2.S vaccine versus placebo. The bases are TGTGCCTGGAGTCGGAGGGGGGCCACAGATACGCAGTATTTT. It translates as CAWSRRGATDTQYF.